This is a list of T cell receptor beta chains from one sample in a study of blood T cells in healthy people across ages. Via MiXCR, TCRdb re-called the 5' RACE reads, giving one row per CDR3 protein. The sample lists some 930,000 distinct CDR3 sequences, almost 30% occurring once. The same sample was also studied in work on T cells of mothers and their children.

The sequenced material came from blood. The source of these receptors is a woman aged 40 to 50 in good health. Both conserved end residues are part of each CDR3. The D gene is left open where the match is weak. Expanded clones get a size class; other rows say once, few or many, or leave the size out.

d_call | clone_size | j_call | v_call | cdr3_nt | cdr3_aa
TRBD2 | . | TRBJ2-3 | TRBV7-2 | TGTGCCAGCAGCCCGCGACTAGCGGGGCCCCCCACAGATACGCAGTATTTT | CASSPRLAGPPTDTQYF
. | few | TRBJ1-1 | TRBV29-1 | TGCAGCGTTGGGTTAGGGGGTGGCACTGAAGCTTTCTTT | CSVGLGGGTEAFF
. | few | TRBJ2-2 | TRBV10-3 | TGTGCCACCTCCGCGATGGGGGGCTCCGGGGAGCTGTTTTTT | CATSAMGGSGELFF
. | many | TRBJ2-7 | TRBV28 | TGTGCCAGCAGTCCCAGGGGAGGGGGCTCCGACGAGCAGTACTTC | CASSPRGGGSDEQYF
. | few | TRBJ2-7 | TRBV4-2 | TGTGCCAGCAGCCAAGGATCGGAATCCTACGAGCAGTACTTC | CASSQGSESYEQYF
. | many | TRBJ1-2 | TRBV29-1 | TGCAGCGTTGTCGGAGGTTCTGGCTACACCTTC | CSVVGGSGYTF
TRBD1 | few | TRBJ2-1 | TRBV12-3/TRBV12-4 | TGTGCCAGCACCTGGACAGGGGGTGCCTACAATGAGCAGTTCTTC | CASTWTGGAYNEQFF
. | few | TRBJ2-7 | TRBV2 | TGTGCCAGCAGTGCCGTACAGACCTACGAGCAGTACTTC | CASSAVQTYEQYF
. | . | TRBJ1-5 | TRBV18 | TGTGCCAGCTCATCCGGACACAACAATCAGCCCCAGCATTTT | CASSSGHNNQPQHF
. | few | TRBJ1-1 | TRBV7-9 | TGTGCCAGCAGCTTAGGGCAGGGAACGGCTTTCTTT | CASSLGQGTAFF
. | . | TRBJ2-5 | TRBV7-6 | TGTGCCAGCAGCTTAGATACTTACCAAGAGACCCAGTACTTC | CASSLDTYQETQYF
. | many | TRBJ2-1 | TRBV2 | TGTGCCAGCAGAGCAGTACCCGCGAATTACAATGAGCAGTTCTTC | CASRAVPANYNEQFF
TRBD2 | few | TRBJ2-1 | TRBV7-2 | TGTGCCAGCAGCTTAGTGGGGGGGTGGAAAAATGAGCAGTTCTTC | CASSLVGGWKNEQFF
. | many | TRBJ2-7 | TRBV20-1 | TGCAGTGCTAGAGTGGTTACCGCTGGCGAGCAGTACTTC | CSARVVTAGEQYF
. | few | TRBJ2-6 | TRBV6-5 | TGTGCCAGCAAGGCAAGGGGGGGGTCTGGGGCCAACGTCCTGACTTTC | CASKARGGSGANVLTF
. | . | TRBJ2-2 | TRBV4-1 | TGCGCCAGCAGCCAAGATACCAGAACTGGGGAGCTGTTTTTT | CASSQDTRTGELFF
TRBD1 | . | TRBJ1-5 | TRBV5-1 | TGCGCCAGCAGCCACGGGACAGGCCCGAATCAGCCCCAGCATTTT | CASSHGTGPNQPQHF
. | . | TRBJ2-1 | TRBV7-3 | TGTGCCAGCAGCTTATGGGAGTCCAATGAGCAGTTCTTC | CASSLWESNEQFF
. | once | TRBJ1-1 | TRBV4-1 | TGCGCCAGCAGCCAAGACGTCCGGGGACACCGGAACACTGAAGCTTTCTTT | CASSQDVRGHRNTEAFF
. | . | TRBJ2-7 | TRBV7-6 | TGTGCCAGCAGCTTTACAGGAGGAGTTTTAGATGAGCAGTACTTC | CASSFTGGVLDEQYF
. | . | TRBJ1-2 | TRBV7-9 | TGTGCCAGCAGCTTAGCGTCTTACAATTCCCTAAGGGGCTACACCTTC | CASSLASYNSLRGYTF
TRBD2 | many | TRBJ2-7 | TRBV4-1 | TGCGCCAGCAGCCAAGATGGTGCACTAGCGGGGGGCTACGAGCAGTACTTC | CASSQDGALAGGYEQYF
. | . | TRBJ1-1 | TRBV5-1 | TGCGCCAGCAGCTTGGGGGGGACACCCCAGAACACTGAAGCTTTCTTT | CASSLGGTPQNTEAFF
TRBD2 | few | TRBJ2-3 | TRBV7-2 | TGTGCCAGCAGCTTTGACGGGAGGGAGACAGATACGCAGTATTTT | CASSFDGRETDTQYF